Listed here are 10 T cell receptor beta chains from one sample, sequenced in a study of CD8 T cells in Susac syndrome. When the RNA was reverse transcribed, random hexamers were used with an input of roughly 0.5 to 1 ug. In TCRdb, the immunoSEQ multiplex PCR reads were re-called with MiXCR into one record per CDR3 protein. The sample has about 150,000 distinct CDR3 sequences, around 95% seen once; the top ten hold about 0.15%. The sequenced material came from CD8+ T cells from PBMCs. The receptors originated from a human donor with multiple sclerosis.

The chain employs TRBV15 and TRBJ2-5, with 8 nucleotides matching TRBD1. CDR1 and CDR2 (germline): LNHNV, YYDKDF (reference sequence). The CDR3 spans 14 residues. Trimming took 3 bases from V and 5 from J; bases not matched to a gene: 5. Here the CDR3 reads CATSSSGGQETQYF. CDR3 sequence (DNA): TGTGCCACCAGCAGTTCAGGGGGCCAGGAGACCCAGTACTTC. The full variable domain, its missing parts supplied by reference TRBV15 and TRBJ2-5, is DAMVIQNPRYQVTQFGKPVTLSCSQTLNHNVMYWYQQKSSQAPKLLFHYYDKDFNNEADTPDNFQSRRPNTSFCFLDIRSPGLGDTAMYLCATSSSGGQETQYFGPGTRLLVL.

The chain couples TRBV30 to TRBJ1-6; tentatively, D is TRBD1 (5 bases). The CDR3 length is 15 residues. The V gene's germline CDR1 is GTSNPN and CDR2 SVGIG (reference sequence). V lost 2 bases and J 10 bases, leaving 18 bases between the germline ends. The CDR3 region is CAWSQLGDFGSPLHF. In DNA, the CDR3 is TGTGCCTGGAGTCAGTTGGGGGACTTTGGGTCACCCCTCCACTTT.

The CDR3 loop is CASSFKGTGDIEQFF. The CDR3 coding sequence is TGTGCCAGCAGTTTTAAGGGGACAGGGGATATTGAGCAGTTCTTC. This sequence joins TRBV27 and TRBJ2-1, with 10 bases that match TRBD1. The CDR3 extends over 15 amino acids. The ends lost 3 bases at V and 9 bases at J; junction bases unmatched: 8. The germline CDR1 and CDR2 sequences are MNHEY and SMNVEV (reference sequence).

The chain recombines TRBV23-1 with TRBJ2-3, with 15 bases fitting TRBD2. TRBV23-1 is an ORF for which the function is uncertain. The CDR3 runs 18 residues. V trimming: 3 bases; J trimming: 5 bases; junction bases outside the gene matches: 9. The CDR3 nucleotides are TGCGCCAGCAGTCACTCCGGGACTAGCGGGGGGCCGGGAGATACGCAGTATTTT. Translated: CASSHSGTSGGPGDTQYF.

The chain couples TRBV11-2 to TRBJ2-7; D remains ambiguous. CDR1 is SGHAT and CDR2 is FQNNGV in the germline V gene. The CDR3 consists of 15 residues. Between the trimmed V and J ends, which lost 1 base and 2 bases, there was a span of 12 bases. The CDR3 here is CASSLVTTSPYEQYV. CDR3 DNA: TGTGCCAGCAGCTTAGTTACCACCTCCCCCTACGAGCAGTACGTC.

This clonotype was detected only once. The chain uses TRBV5-1 and TRBJ1-1; 7 bases agree with TRBD1. This CDR3 spans 15 amino acids. The ends lost 4 bases at V and 3 bases at J; junction bases unmatched: 9. Per germline, CDR1 SGHRS and CDR2 YFSETQ. In DNA form, the CDR3 reads TGCGCCAGCAGCGGGGGACAGAGAATATACACTGAAGCTTTCTTT. Translated, it gives CASSGGQRIYTEAFF.

The chain is built from TRBV13 and TRBJ1-5, with 7 positions matching TRBD1. After removal of 5 bases from V and 8 bases from J, the junction contained 6 bases not matched to a gene. Germline CDR1 PRHDT, CDR2 FYEKMQ (reference sequence). The CDR3 extends over 13 amino acids. In DNA form, the CDR3 reads TGTGCCAGCAGCCCGGGGACAGTAGAGCCCCAGCATTTT. It translates to CASSPGTVEPQHF.

This chain joins TRBV7-2 and TRBJ2-7; 8 bases agree with TRBD1. The CDR3 loop spans 11 amino acids. V shed 11 bases and J 6 bases; nucleotides not matched to a gene: 6. The germline V gene encodes CDR1 SGHTA and CDR2 FQGNSA. The CDR3 protein is CALHTGGEQYF. Written as DNA, the CDR3 is TGTGCCCTCCATACAGGGGGCGAGCAGTACTTC.

The CDR3 here is CASSLPGLARADTQYF. CDR3 in DNA: TGTGCCAGCAGCTTACCGGGACTAGCTAGGGCAGATACGCAGTATTTT. The genes are TRBV7-9 and TRBJ2-3; TRBD2 agrees at 9 bases. This CDR3 is 16 amino acids long. The germline gives CDR1 SEHNR, CDR2 FQNEAQ (reference sequence). Unmatched junction bases numbered 7, after V lost 2 bases and J lost 4 bases.

V usage is TRBV27 and J usage is TRBJ1-5; 8 bases match TRBD1. From germline, CDR1 is MNHEY and CDR2 SMNVEV (reference sequence). This CDR3 comprises 15 residues. With 5 bases clipped from V and 1 base from J, the junction kept 4 bases outside the gene matches. CDR3 in amino acids: CASSTHRGSNQPQHF. The DNA of the CDR3 is TGTGCCAGCAGTACCCACAGGGGGAGCAATCAGCCCCAGCATTTT.